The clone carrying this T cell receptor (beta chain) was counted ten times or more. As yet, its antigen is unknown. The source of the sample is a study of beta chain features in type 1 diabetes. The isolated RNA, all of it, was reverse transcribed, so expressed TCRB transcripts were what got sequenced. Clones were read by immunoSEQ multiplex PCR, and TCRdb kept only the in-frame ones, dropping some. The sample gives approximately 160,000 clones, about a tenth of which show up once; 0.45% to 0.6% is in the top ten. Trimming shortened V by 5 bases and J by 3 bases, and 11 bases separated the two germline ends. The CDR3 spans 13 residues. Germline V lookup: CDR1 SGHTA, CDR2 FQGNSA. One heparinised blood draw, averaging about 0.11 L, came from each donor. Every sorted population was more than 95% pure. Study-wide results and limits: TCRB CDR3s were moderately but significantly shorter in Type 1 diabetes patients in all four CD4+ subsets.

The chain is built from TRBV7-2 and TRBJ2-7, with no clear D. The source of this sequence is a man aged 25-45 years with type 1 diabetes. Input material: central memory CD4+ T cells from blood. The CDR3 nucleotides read TGTGCCAGCAGCGCCTACTCCAACTACGAGCAGTACTTC. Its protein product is CASSAYSNYEQYF.